The clone carrying this T cell receptor (beta chain) has at least ten counts. Its antigen is not identified. This CDR3 comprises 14 residues. Germline V gene lookup returns CDR1 LNHDA and CDR2 SQIVND (reference sequence). Trimming removed 6 bases from V and 3 bases from J, with 11 bases in between. The data were taken from a study of CD8+CD57+ T cells in acquired aplastic anemia. Overall study findings and caveats: Patients and controls turned out to have approximately 29 CD8+ CDR3 sequences in common.

CDR3 and TCR beta VDJ profiling relied on a genomic DNA template. Each CDR3 protein gets one entry after TCRdb re-called the reads with MiXCR. The table has tens of thousands of distinct CDR3 sequences, approximately 45% seen once; the top ten hold 65% to 70%. This sequence was found in a human donor in good health, serving as a control. The sample was sorted CD4+, CD8+, or CD8+CD57+ T cells (not recorded which) from PBMCs. The chain links TRBV19 to TRBJ2-2, with D perhaps matching TRBD1 (5 bases). CDR3 amino acids: CASRPPRDTGELFF. CDR3 in DNA: TGTGCCAGTAGGCCTCCCAGGGACACCGGGGAGCTGTTTTTT.